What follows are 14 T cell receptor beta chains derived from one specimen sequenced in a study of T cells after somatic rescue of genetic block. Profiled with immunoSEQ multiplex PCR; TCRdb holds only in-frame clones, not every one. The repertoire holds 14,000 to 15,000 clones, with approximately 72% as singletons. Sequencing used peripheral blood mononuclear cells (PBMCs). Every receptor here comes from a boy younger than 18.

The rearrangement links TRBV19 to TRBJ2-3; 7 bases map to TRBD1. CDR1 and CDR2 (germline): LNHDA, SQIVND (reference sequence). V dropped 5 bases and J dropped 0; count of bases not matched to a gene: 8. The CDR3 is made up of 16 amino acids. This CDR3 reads CASSARTGSSTDTQYF. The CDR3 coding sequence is TGTGCCAGTAGTGCTAGGACAGGTTCTAGCACAGATACGCAGTATTTT.

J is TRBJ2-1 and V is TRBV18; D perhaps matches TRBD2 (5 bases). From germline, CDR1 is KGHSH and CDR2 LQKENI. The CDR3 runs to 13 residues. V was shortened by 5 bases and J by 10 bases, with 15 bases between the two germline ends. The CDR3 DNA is TGTGCCAGCTCAGACCTACTAGATAACGAGCAGTTCTTC. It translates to CASSDLLDNEQFF.

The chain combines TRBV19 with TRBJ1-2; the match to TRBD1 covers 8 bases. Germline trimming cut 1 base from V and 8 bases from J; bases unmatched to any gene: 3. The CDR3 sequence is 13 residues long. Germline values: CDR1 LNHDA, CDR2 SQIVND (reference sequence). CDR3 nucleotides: TGTGCCAGTAGTATAGCACAGGGGGGAGGCTACACCTTC. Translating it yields CASSIAQGGGYTF.

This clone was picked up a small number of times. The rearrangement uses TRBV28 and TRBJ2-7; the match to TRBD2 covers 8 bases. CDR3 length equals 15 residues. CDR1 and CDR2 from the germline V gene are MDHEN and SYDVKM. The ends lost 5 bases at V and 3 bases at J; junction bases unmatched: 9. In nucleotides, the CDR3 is TGTGCCAGCAGTATCCCTACGGCGGGGGGCTACGAGCAGTACTTC. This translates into CASSIPTAGGYEQYF.

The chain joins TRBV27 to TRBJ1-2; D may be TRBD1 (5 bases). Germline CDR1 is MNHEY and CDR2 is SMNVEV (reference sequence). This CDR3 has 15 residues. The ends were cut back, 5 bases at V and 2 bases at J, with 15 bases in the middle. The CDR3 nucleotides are TGTGCCAGCAGTCCAGTCCCGTGGGGGAACTATGGCTACACCTTC. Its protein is CASSPVPWGNYGYTF.

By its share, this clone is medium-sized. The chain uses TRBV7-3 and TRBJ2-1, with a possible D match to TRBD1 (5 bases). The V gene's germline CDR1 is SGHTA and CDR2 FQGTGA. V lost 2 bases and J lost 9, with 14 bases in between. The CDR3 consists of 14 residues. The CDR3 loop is CASSLDQSTGEQFF. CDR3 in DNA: TGTGCCAGCAGCTTAGACCAGTCTACAGGTGAGCAGTTCTTC.

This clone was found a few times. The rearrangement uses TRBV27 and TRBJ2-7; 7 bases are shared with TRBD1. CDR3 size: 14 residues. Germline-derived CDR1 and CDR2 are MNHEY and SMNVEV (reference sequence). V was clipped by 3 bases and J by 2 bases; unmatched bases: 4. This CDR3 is CASSFLQGAYEQYF. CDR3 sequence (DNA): TGTGCCAGCAGTTTTCTTCAGGGGGCCTACGAGCAGTACTTC.

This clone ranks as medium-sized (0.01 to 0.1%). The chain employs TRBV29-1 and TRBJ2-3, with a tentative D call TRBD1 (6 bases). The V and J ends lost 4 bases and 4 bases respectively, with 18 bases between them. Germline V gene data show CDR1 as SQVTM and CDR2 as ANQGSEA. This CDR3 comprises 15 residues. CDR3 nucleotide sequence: TGCAGCGTTGGGGAAGGGGGACACTTTGCAGATACGCAGTATTTT. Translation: CSVGEGGHFADTQYF.

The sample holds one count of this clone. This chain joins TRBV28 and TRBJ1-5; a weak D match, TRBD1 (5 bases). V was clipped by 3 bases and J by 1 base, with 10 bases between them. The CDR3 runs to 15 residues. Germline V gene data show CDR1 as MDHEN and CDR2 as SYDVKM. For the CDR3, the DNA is TGTGCCAGCAGTTTGGGGGTAAGGAGCAATCAGCCCCAGCATTTT. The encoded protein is CASSLGVRSNQPQHF.

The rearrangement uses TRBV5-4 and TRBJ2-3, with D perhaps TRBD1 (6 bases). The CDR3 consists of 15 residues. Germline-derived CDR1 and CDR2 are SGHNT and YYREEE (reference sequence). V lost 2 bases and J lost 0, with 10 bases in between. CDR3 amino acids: CASSLQGTSTDTQYF. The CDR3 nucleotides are TGTGCCAGCAGCTTACAGGGCACTAGCACAGATACGCAGTATTTT.

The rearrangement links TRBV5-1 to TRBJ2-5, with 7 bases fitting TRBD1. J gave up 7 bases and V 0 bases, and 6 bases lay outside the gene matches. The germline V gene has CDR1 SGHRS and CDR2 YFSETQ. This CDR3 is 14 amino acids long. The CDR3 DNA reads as TGCGCCAGCAGCTTGGAAGGGGGCGCCGGGACCCAGTACTTC. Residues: CASSLEGGAGTQYF. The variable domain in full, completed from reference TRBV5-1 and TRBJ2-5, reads KAGVTQTPRYLIKTRGQQVTLSCSPISGHRSVSWYQQTPGQGLQFLFEYFSETQRNKGNFPGRFSGRQFSNSRSEMNVSTLELGDSALYLCASSLEGGAGTQYFGPGTRLLVL.

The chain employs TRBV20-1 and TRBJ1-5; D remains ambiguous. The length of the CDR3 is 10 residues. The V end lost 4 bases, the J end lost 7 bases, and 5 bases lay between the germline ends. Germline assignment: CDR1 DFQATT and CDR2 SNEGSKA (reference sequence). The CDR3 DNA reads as TGCAGTGCTAACTCACAGCCCCAGCATTTT. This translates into CSANSQPQHF.

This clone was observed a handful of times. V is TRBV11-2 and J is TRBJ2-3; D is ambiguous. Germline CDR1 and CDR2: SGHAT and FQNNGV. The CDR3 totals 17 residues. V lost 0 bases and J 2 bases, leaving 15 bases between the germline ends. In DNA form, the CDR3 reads TGTGCCAGCAGCTTAGACGGCCTCGCCTACTACACAGATACGCAGTATTTT. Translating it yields CASSLDGLAYYTDTQYF.

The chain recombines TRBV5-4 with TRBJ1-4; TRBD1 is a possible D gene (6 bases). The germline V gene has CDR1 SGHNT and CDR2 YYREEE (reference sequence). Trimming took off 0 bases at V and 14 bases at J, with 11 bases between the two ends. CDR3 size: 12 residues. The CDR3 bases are TGTGCCAGCAGCTTGGAGGGGGGCCAGCTGTTTTTT. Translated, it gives CASSLEGGQLFF.